The 5 T cell receptor beta chains in this list originate from one sample, sequenced in a study of T cells after yellow fever vaccination. TCRdb ran MiXCR on the 5' RACE reads and lists one entry per CDR3 protein. The sample consists of just under 600,000 distinct CDR3 sequences, about 13% of them appearing once. The sequencing here drew on PBMCs, taken on the day of the yellow fever booster vaccination. The source is a man under 40 who received the YFV17D yellow fever vaccine.

This clonotype was seen only a few times. The chain has TRBV4-3 and TRBJ2-7; D is possibly TRBD1 or TRBD2 (5 bases each). Germline V gives CDR1 LGHNA, CDR2 YSLEER. V lost 0 bases, J lost 6 bases, and 18 bases lay in between. This CDR3 spans 16 amino acids. CDR3 DNA: TGCGCCAGCAGCCAAGACCGGGACCTCCCTACTCGCGAGCAGTACTTC. Translation gives CASSQDRDLPTREQYF.

The gene calls are TRBV20-1 and TRBJ2-7; D not resolved. The germline V and J ends were trimmed by 4 bases and 6 bases, with 13 bases remaining between them. Germline V gene sequence: CDR1 DFQATT, CDR2 SNEGSKA (reference sequence). There are 12 residues in the CDR3. The CDR3 region has the DNA TGCAGTGCTACTGGCAGGATTTCCGAGCAGTACTTC. Amino acid sequence: CSATGRISEQYF.

This clonotype was seen at least ten times. V gene TRBV7-9 combines with J gene TRBJ2-1; D might be TRBD1 (5 bases). This CDR3 contains 10 residues. V was trimmed by 8 bases and J by 12 bases, leaving 11 bases between them. Germline V gene sequence: CDR1 SEHNR, CDR2 FQNEAQ (reference sequence). This CDR3 reads CASAGQGQFF. CDR3 coding DNA: TGTGCCAGCGCAGGGCAAGGGCAGTTCTTC. The full variable domain, with the rest looked up from reference TRBV7-9 and TRBJ2-1, is DTGVSQNPRHKITKRGQNVTFRCDPISEHNRLYWYRQTLGQGPEFLTYFQNEAQLEKSRLLSDRFSAERPKGSFSTLEIQRTEQGDSAMYLCASAGQGQFFGPGTRLTVL.

In its sample, this clonotype was seen a few times. The rearrangement links TRBV7-9 to TRBJ2-7; D not resolved. Trimming left V 1 base short and J 7 bases short, with 8 bases between. Germline V CDR1 and CDR2: SEHNR, FQNEAQ (reference sequence). CDR3 length: 12 amino acids. Here the CDR3 reads CASSLGVEEQYF. The CDR3 bases are TGTGCCAGCAGCTTAGGGGTGGAGGAGCAGTACTTC.

The chain recombines TRBV20-1 with TRBJ2-7; 7 nucleotides align to TRBD2. CDR3 length: 15 amino acids. J gave up 4 bases and V 3 bases, and 12 bases lay outside the gene matches. The germline V gene has CDR1 DFQATT and CDR2 SNEGSKA (reference sequence). The CDR3 sequence is CSASSSSGNPYEQYF. DNA of the CDR3: TGCAGTGCTAGTTCGTCTAGCGGCAACCCTTACGAGCAGTACTTC.